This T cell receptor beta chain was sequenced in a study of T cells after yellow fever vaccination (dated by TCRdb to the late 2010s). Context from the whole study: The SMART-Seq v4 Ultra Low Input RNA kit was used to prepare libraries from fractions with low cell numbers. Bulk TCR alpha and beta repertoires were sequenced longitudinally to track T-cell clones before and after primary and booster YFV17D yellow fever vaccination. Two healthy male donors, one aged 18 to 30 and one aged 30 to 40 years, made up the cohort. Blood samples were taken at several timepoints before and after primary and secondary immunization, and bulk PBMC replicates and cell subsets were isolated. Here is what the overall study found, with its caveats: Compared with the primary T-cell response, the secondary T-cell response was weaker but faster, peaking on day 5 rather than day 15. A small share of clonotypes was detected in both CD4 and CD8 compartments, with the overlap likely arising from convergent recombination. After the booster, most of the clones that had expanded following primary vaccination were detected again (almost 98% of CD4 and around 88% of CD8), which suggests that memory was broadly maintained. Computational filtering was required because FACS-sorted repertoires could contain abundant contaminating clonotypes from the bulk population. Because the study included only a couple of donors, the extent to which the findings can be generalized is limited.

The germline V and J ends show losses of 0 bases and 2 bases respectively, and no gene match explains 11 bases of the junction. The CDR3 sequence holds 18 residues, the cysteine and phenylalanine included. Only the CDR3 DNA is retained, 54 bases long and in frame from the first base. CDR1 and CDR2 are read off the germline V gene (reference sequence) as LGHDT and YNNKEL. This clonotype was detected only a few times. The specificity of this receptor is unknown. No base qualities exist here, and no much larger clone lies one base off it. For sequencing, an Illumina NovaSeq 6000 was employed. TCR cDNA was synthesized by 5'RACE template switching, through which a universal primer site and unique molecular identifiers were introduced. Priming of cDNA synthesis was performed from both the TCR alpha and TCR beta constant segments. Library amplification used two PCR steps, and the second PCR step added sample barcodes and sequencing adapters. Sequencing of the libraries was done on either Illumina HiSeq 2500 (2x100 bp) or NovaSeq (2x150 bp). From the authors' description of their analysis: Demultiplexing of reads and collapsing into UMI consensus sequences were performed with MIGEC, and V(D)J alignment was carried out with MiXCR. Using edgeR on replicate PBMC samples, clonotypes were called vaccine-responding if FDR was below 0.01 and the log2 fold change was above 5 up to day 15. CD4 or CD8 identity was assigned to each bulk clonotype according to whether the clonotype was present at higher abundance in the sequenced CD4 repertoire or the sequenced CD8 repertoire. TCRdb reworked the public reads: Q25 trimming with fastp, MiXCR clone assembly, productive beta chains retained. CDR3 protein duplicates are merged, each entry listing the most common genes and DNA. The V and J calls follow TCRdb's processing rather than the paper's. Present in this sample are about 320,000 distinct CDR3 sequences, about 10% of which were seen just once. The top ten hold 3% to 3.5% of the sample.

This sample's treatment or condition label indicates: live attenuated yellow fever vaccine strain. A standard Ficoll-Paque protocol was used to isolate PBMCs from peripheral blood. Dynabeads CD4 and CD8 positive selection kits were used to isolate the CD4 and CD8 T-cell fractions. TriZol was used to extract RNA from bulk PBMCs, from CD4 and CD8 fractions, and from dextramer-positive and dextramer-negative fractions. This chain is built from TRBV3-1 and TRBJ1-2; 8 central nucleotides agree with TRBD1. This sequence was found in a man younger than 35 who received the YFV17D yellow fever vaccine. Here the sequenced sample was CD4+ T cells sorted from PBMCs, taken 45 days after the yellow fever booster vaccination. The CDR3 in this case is CASSQDLTPHRGNYGYTF. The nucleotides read TGTGCCAGCAGCCAAGATCTAACCCCGCACAGGGGGAACTATGGCTACACCTTC.